A selection of T cell receptor beta chains follows, all from one sample in a study of cytomegalovirus exposure and HLA in healthy donors. TCRdb keeps only in-frame clones here, not all; method: immunoSEQ multiplex PCR. The profile shows 120,000 or so clones, 60% to 85% of them singletons. Material: PBMCs. The receptor source for this set is a woman aged 35 to 49 in good health and CMV-seropositive. CDR3s include the opening cysteine and the closing phenylalanine or tryptophan. A D gene is named only where the DNA matches it firmly. Clone size is stated in some rows and not others, as once, few, many or a class when expanded.

>NA|TRBV27|once|TRBJ1-6|15
TGTGCCAGCAGTTTGTACCGGGACATCGGATCACCCCTCCACTTT
CASSLYRDIGSPLHF
>TRBD1|TRBV19|NA|TRBJ2-7|14
TGTGCCAGTAAAACCGGGACAGGTTCCTACGAGCAGTACTTC
CASKTGTGSYEQYF
>TRBD1|TRBV5-1|NA|TRBJ1-1|16
TGCGCCAGCAGCTTACCGGGACAGGGGATGAACACTGAAGCTTTCTTT
CASSLPGQGMNTEAFF
>TRBD2|TRBV19|NA|TRBJ2-1|16
TGTGCCAGTAGTCCCTCCACTAGCGGGGGGGCCGGGGGGCAGTTCTTC
CASSPSTSGGAGGQFF
>NA|TRBV29-1|NA|TRBJ2-4|15
TGCAGCGTTGAAGGGGGCGCAGGAGCCAAAAACATTCAGTACTTC
CSVEGGAGAKNIQYF
>NA|TRBV6-1|once|TRBJ2-4|16
TGTGCCAGCAGTGAACCACGGGGTGTAGCCAAAAACATTCAGTACTTC
CASSEPRGVAKNIQYF
>TRBD1|TRBV29-1|NA|TRBJ1-4|13
TGCAGCGCTTCGGCAGGGGGCTTGGAAAAACTGTTTTTT
CSASAGGLEKLFF
>TRBD1|TRBV27|NA|TRBJ2-1|16
TGTGCCAGCAGGGATACGGACAGGGGGCTTGGTAATGAGCAGTTCTTC
CASRDTDRGLGNEQFF
>NA|TRBV21-1|NA|TRBJ2-1|15
TGTGCCAGCAGCAAAGGGACTAGCAGGGACAATGAGCAGTTCTTC
CASSKGTSRDNEQFF
>TRBD1|TRBV6-5|few|TRBJ1-2|14
TGTGCCAGCGGGACAGGTGGACAACTTGATGGCTACACCTTC
CASGTGGQLDGYTF
>TRBD1|TRBV10-3|NA|TRBJ2-7|15
TGTGCAGCGGCCCCCGACAGGGGACGATCCTACGAGCAGTACTTC
CAAAPDRGRSYEQYF
>NA|TRBV7-2|NA|TRBJ1-6|12
TGTGCCAGCAGGAGTACGGTCCCCCCCCTCCACTTT
CASRSTVPPLHF
>TRBD2|TRBV5-1|NA|TRBJ2-3|19
TGCGCCAGCAGCTCGACTAGCGGGAGTGGTACGATCAGCACAGATACGCAGTATTTT
CASSSTSGSGTISTDTQYF
>NA|TRBV4-2|NA|TRBJ2-3|16
TGTGCCAGCAGCCAAGATATGGCAGTTAGCACAGATACGCAGTATTTT
CASSQDMAVSTDTQYF
>NA|TRBV2|NA|TRBJ2-3|16
TGTGCCAGCAGTGATTTGAAGGGGCTCAGCACAGATACGCAGTATTTT
CASSDLKGLSTDTQYF
>NA|TRBV7-2|NA|TRBJ1-2|14
TGTGCCAGCAGCTCCGACAGCTCCAGCCGCGGCTACACCTTC
CASSSDSSSRGYTF
>NA|TRBV5-1|NA|TRBJ2-3|14
TGCGCCAGCGGCCTGGGGGGAGATCCGAATACGCAGTATTTT
CASGLGGDPNTQYF
>NA|TRBV7-2|NA|TRBJ2-7|14
TGTGCCAGCAGCTTAGTACAGGCGAACTACGAGCAGTACTTC
CASSLVQANYEQYF
>TRBD1|TRBV7-3|NA|TRBJ1-2|15
TGTGCCAGCAGCTTAACCGGACAGGGGGGGTATGGCTACACCTTC
CASSLTGQGGYGYTF
>TRBD1|TRBV4-2|NA|TRBJ1-6|14
TGTGCCAGCAGCCTCGGACAGGGTAATTCACCCCTCCACTTT
CASSLGQGNSPLHF
>TRBD1|TRBV7-6|NA|TRBJ2-5|15
TGTGCCAGCAGCCAAGAACAGGGGCAGCAAGAGACCCAGTACTTC
CASSQEQGQQETQYF
>NA|TRBV10-3|NA|TRBJ1-1|14
TGTGCCATCAGGAGACAGACCATGAACACTGAAGCTTTCTTT
CAIRRQTMNTEAFF
>TRBD2|TRBV5-6|NA|TRBJ2-5|16
TGTGCCAGCAGCTTGGATCTAGCGGGAGGGCCTGAGACCCAGTACTTC
CASSLDLAGGPETQYF
>NA|TRBV5-1|NA|TRBJ2-7|15
TGCGCCAGCAGCTTGGATATAGGGGGAAACTACGAGCAGTACTTC
CASSLDIGGNYEQYF
>NA|TRBV27|NA|TRBJ2-5|13
TGTGCCAGCAGTCACAGGGCCCAAGAGACCCAGTACTTC
CASSHRAQETQYF
>NA|TRBV6-1|NA|TRBJ2-7|16
TGTGCCAGCAGTGACCTATCCGGACAGCGTACCTACGAGCAGTACTTC
CASSDLSGQRTYEQYF
>NA|TRBV27|NA|TRBJ2-7|16
TGTGCCAGCAGTTTATCTGGGCCGACAGGCTCCTACGAGCAGTACTTC
CASSLSGPTGSYEQYF
>NA|TRBV15|NA|TRBJ2-3|12
TGTGCCTCGAGGTCCGGGGGAGATACGCAGTATTTT
CASRSGGDTQYF
>NA|TRBV30|once|TRBJ2-4|12
TGTGCCTGGAGTGTAATCAGCGCCATTCAGTACTTC
CAWSVISAIQYF
>NA|TRBV4-1|few|TRBJ2-1|14
TGCGCCAGCAGCCAAGGGAGCTCCTACAATGAGCAGTTCTTC
CASSQGSSYNEQFF
>TRBD1|TRBV2|NA|TRBJ1-1|12
TGTGCCAGCAGAGCACAGGGGGCAGGGGCTTTCTTT
CASRAQGAGAFF
>NA|TRBV7-2|few|TRBJ1-3|13
TGTGCCAGCAGCTTAGACTTAAGAAGCACCATATATTTT
CASSLDLRSTIYF
>NA|TRBV5-1|few|TRBJ2-1|15
TGCGCCAGCAGCCCTACGTTTAGCTCCTACAATGAGCAGTTCTTC
CASSPTFSSYNEQFF
>TRBD1|TRBV6-5|once|TRBJ1-1|15
TGTGCCAGCAGGCCGAGGGGACAGGGAGGAACTGAAGCTTTCTTT
CASRPRGQGGTEAFF
>TRBD1|TRBV30|NA|TRBJ2-5|12
TGTGCCTGGAGCACAGGGGGGACAGTTCAGTACTTC
CAWSTGGTVQYF
>TRBD1|TRBV2|NA|TRBJ1-4|16
TGTGCCAGCAGTGAAAGTTTCGGCAGGGGGCTTGAAAAACTGTTTTTT
CASSESFGRGLEKLFF
>NA|TRBV5-1|NA|TRBJ2-3|15
TGCGCCAGCAGCTTGGAGCTTACTAGCACAGATACGCAGTATTTT
CASSLELTSTDTQYF
>TRBD1|TRBV12-5|NA|TRBJ2-7|12
TGTGCTAGTGGTTGGGACAGCTACGAGCAGTACTTC
CASGWDSYEQYF
>TRBD1|TRBV5-1|once|TRBJ1-5|15
TGCGCCAGCAGACGGGACAGGGATAGCAATCAGCCCCAGCATTTT
CASRRDRDSNQPQHF
>NA|TRBV20-1|NA|TRBJ2-1|10
TGCAGTGGGCTGCGGGTTGAGCAGTTCTTC
CSGLRVEQFF
>TRBD1|TRBV6-5|NA|TRBJ2-2|16
TGTGCCAGCAGTTACGGGACAGCCTCGAACACCGGGGAGCTGTTTTTT
CASSYGTASNTGELFF
>NA|TRBV5-1|NA|TRBJ2-7|13
TGCGCCAGCAGCTTGGCAGGGGCACCCGAGCAGTACTTC
CASSLAGAPEQYF
>TRBD1|TRBV5-1|NA|TRBJ1-6|14
TGCGCCAGCCAGGGACAGGGAGCGAATTCACCCCTCCACTTT
CASQGQGANSPLHF
>NA|TRBV2|NA|TRBJ1-1|12
TGTGCCAGCAGTGTTGTATCCCGGGGGGCTTTCTTT
CASSVVSRGAFF
>TRBD2|TRBV7-8|NA|TRBJ2-3|15
TGTGCCAGCAGGGGGGGACTAGCAGTAACAGATACGCAGTATTTT
CASRGGLAVTDTQYF
>NA|TRBV9|NA|TRBJ1-1|13
TGTGCCAGCAGCATCATGGGGGGGACGGAAGCTTTCTTT
CASSIMGGTEAFF
>NA|TRBV4-2|few|TRBJ2-1|11
TGTGCCAGCAGCCGAGGAGGCGAGCAGTTCTTC
CASSRGGEQFF
>TRBD1|TRBV25-1|NA|TRBJ2-7|17
TGTGCCAGCAGTGAAATAAGGGGGACAGGCCGATCCTACGAGCAGTACTTC
CASSEIRGTGRSYEQYF
>TRBD1|TRBV5-4|NA|TRBJ1-1|17
TGTGCCAGCAGCTTGGAGGGCCGGGACAGGGGGAACACTGAAGCTTTCTTT
CASSLEGRDRGNTEAFF
>NA|TRBV9|NA|TRBJ2-3|14
TGTGCCAGCAGCCCGCGGACAATCCAAAGTACGCAGTATTTT
CASSPRTIQSTQYF
>TRBD2|TRBV5-5|NA|TRBJ2-1|16
TGTGCCAGCAGACAGGTCGGCGGGGGATCTTACAATGAGCAGTTCTTC
CASRQVGGGSYNEQFF
>TRBD2|TRBV19|few|TRBJ2-1|15
TGTGCCAGTAGTCCCGGGACTAGCGGGAACGCCCAGGGGTTCTTC
CASSPGTSGNAQGFF
>NA|TRBV6-5|NA|TRBJ2-1|15
TGTGCCAGCAGTTGGGGGGGCCGGGGTTACAATGAGCAGTTCTTC
CASSWGGRGYNEQFF
>TRBD1|TRBV20-1|once|TRBJ1-4|11
TGCAGTGCCCTAACAGGGGTGAAACTGTTTTTT
CSALTGVKLFF
>TRBD1|TRBV6-5|NA|TRBJ1-5|15
TGTGCCAGCAGTTCGACAGGGGATGAGTTTCAGCCCCAGCATTTT
CASSSTGDEFQPQHF